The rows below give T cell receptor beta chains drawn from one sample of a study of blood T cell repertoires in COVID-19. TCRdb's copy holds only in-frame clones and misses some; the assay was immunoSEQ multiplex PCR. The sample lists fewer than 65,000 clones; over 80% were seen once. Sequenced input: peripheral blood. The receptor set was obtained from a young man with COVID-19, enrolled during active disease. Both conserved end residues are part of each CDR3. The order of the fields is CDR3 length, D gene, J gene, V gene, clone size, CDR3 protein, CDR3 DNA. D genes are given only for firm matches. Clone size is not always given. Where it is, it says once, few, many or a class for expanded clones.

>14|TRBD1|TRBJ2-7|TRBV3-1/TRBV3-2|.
CASSRTGQSYEQYF
TGTGCCAGCAGCCGCACGGGACAGTCCTACGAGCAGTACTTC
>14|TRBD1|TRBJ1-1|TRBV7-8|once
CASSPTGGGTEAFF
TGTGCCAGCAGTCCTACAGGGGGCGGCACTGAAGCTTTCTTT
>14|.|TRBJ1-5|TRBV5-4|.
CASSVQGRNQPQHF
TGTGCCAGCAGCGTGCAGGGGCGAAATCAGCCCCAGCATTTT
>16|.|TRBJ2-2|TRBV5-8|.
CASSLAGHIDTGELFF
TGTGCCAGCAGCTTGGCGGGACATATAGACACCGGGGAGCTGTTTTTT
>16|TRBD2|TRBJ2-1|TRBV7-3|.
CASSSGRGTSTDEQFF
TGTGCCAGCAGCTCCGGACGTGGGACTAGTACCGATGAGCAGTTCTTC
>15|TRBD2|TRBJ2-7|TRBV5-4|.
CASSSLAGGPREQYF
TGTGCCAGCAGCTCTCTAGCGGGAGGGCCGAGAGAGCAGTACTTC
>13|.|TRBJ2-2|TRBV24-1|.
CATKGHLTGELFF
TGTGCCACCAAGGGACACCTCACCGGGGAGCTGTTTTTT
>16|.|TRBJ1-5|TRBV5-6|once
CASSLFRDYSNQPQHF
TGTGCCAGCAGCTTGTTCCGGGATTATAGCAATCAGCCCCAGCATTTT
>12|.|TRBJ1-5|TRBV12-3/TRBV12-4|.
CASREANQPQHF
TGTGCCAGCAGAGAGGCGAATCAGCCCCAGCATTTT
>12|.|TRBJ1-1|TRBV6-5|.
CASSYRSAEAFF
TGTGCCAGCAGTTACCGTTCGGCTGAAGCTTTCTTT
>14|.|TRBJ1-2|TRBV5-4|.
CASSLGDSYYGYTF
TGTGCCAGCAGCTTGGGAGACAGTTACTATGGCTACACCTTC
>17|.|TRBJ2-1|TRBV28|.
CASSPTYFRARDNEQFF
TGTGCCAGCAGTCCAACTTACTTCCGCGCCCGAGACAATGAGCAGTTCTTC
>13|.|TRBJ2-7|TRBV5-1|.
CASRQSISYEQYF
TGCGCCAGTAGACAGTCCATCTCCTACGAGCAGTACTTC